This T cell receptor (beta chain) comes out of a study of T-cell memory formation after mild COVID-19. Study background: The study found TCR clusters largely donor specific.

Study conclusions and caveats: Prior to infection, memory already included some responding clones, suggesting cross-reactive memory joined.

This CDR3 has 16 amino acids. Germline CDR1 and CDR2: MGHRA and YSYEKL. J gave up 3 bases and V 3 bases, and 10 bases lay outside the gene matches. TCRdb recomputed calls from the 5' RACE reads with MiXCR, one row per CDR3 protein. Among about 440,000 distinct CDR3 sequences listed, approximately 20% were seen once. As for this clonotype: Its antigen remains unknown.

Source material: PBMCs or a T cell subset sorted from them (not recorded which). This sequence was found in an adult woman who had mild COVID-19 (a few samples of this study predate the infection). Cell type and time point are not known. The V gene is TRBV4-1, the J gene TRBJ2-7, with TRBD1 matching over 8 bases. CDR3: CASSQQIVGQGYEQYF. DNA for the CDR3: TGCGCCAGCAGCCAGCAGATCGTAGGACAGGGCTACGAGCAGTACTTC.